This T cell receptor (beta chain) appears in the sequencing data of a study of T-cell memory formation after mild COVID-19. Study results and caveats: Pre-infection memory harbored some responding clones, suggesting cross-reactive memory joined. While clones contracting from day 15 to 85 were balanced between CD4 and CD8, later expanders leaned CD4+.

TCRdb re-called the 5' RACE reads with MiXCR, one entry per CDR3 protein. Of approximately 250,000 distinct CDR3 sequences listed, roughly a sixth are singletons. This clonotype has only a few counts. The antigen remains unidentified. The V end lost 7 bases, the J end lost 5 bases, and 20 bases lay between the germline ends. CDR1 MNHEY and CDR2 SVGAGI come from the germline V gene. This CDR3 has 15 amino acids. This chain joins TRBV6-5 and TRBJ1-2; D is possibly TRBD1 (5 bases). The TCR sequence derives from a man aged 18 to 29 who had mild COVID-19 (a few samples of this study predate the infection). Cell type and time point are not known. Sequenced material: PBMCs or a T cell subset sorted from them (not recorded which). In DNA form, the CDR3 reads TGTGCCAGCACGGGGGAAACCGACAGCTTTTATGGCTACACCTTC. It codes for CASTGETDSFYGYTF.